Listed below are T cell receptor beta chains from one sample, sequenced in a study of cytomegalovirus exposure and HLA in healthy donors. The protocol was immunoSEQ multiplex PCR, while the TCRdb copy is restricted to in-frame clones and leaves out a portion. Here the sample spans under 200,000 clones, about 82% being singletons. The sample comprised PBMCs. The receptors come from a female donor in good health and CMV-seronegative. CDR3s include the opening cysteine and the closing phenylalanine or tryptophan. D genes are given only for firm matches. Clone size is shown for a subset of rows, as once, few, many or a class of expanded clone.

d_call,v_call,j_call,clone_size,cdr3_nt,cdr3_aa
NA,TRBV18,TRBJ2-3,NA,TGTGCCAGCTCACCACCTACTTTAGCGATGGCGCAGTATTTT,CASSPPTLAMAQYF
TRBD1,TRBV29-1,TRBJ1-1,NA,TGCAGCTGTCGTCAGGGGGCGGGCACTGAAGCTTTCTTT,CSCRQGAGTEAFF
NA,TRBV7-2,TRBJ2-7,few,TGTGCCAGCAGCCAAGCGGGCCACCACTACGAGCAGTACTTC,CASSQAGHHYEQYF
TRBD1,TRBV5-4,TRBJ2-5,NA,TGTGCCAGCAGCTGGGCGCTCGGGGACAGGGGGCGAGAGACCCAGTACTTC,CASSWALGDRGRETQYF
TRBD2,TRBV19,TRBJ2-3,NA,TGTGCCAGCGCCCCGGGGGGTTGGACTGGGGATACGCAGTATTTT,CASAPGGWTGDTQYF
TRBD1,TRBV7-2,TRBJ2-5,few,TGTGCCAGCAGCCTCAGGGACAGGGCGGAGACCCAGTACTTC,CASSLRDRAETQYF
TRBD2,TRBV6-1,TRBJ2-2,few,TGTGCCAGCAGTGAAGGCTGGGGAGGGGTGGCCGGGGAGCTGTTTTTT,CASSEGWGGVAGELFF
TRBD1,TRBV6-1,TRBJ2-7,once,TGTGCCAGCAGTGAAACCGACAGGGTATACGAGCAGTACTTC,CASSETDRVYEQYF
NA,TRBV2,TRBJ2-5,NA,TGTGCCAGCCATTCGGACTCCGCCTCGCCCCAGTACTTC,CASHSDSASPQYF
NA,TRBV21-1,TRBJ2-3,once,TGTGCCAGCAGCAAAGAGGCAGGGGGGGACAGGGGCACAGATACGCAGTATTTT,CASSKEAGGDRGTDTQYF
NA,TRBV4-1,TRBJ1-5,NA,TGCGCCAGCAGCCCTTCGGCCCATAGCATCATGACCCAGCATTTT,CASSPSAHSIMTQHF
NA,TRBV28,TRBJ1-1,NA,TGTGCCAGCAGTTTTCCCCCAGGGAAGAACACTGAAGCTTTCTTT,CASSFPPGKNTEAFF
TRBD1,TRBV6-1,TRBJ2-2,NA,TGTGCCAGCAGTTTCGGGACAGACACCGGGGAGCTGTTTTTT,CASSFGTDTGELFF
TRBD2,TRBV5-6,TRBJ2-1,NA,TGTGCCAGCAGCTTGTTGGGGACTAGCGGCTACAATGAGCAGTTCTTC,CASSLLGTSGYNEQFF
NA,TRBV10-3,TRBJ1-1,NA,TGTGCCATCAGGCAACAGGTGGGTAGCACTGAAGCTTTCTTT,CAIRQQVGSTEAFF
NA,TRBV30,TRBJ1-1,NA,TGTGCCTGGAGCGCCACCGTCGAGGGCCGTAAAGCTTTCTTT,CAWSATVEGRKAFF
TRBD1,TRBV5-6,TRBJ2-7,NA,TGTGCCAGCACCCCACAGGGGAAACCCTACGAGCAGTACTTC,CASTPQGKPYEQYF
NA,TRBV7-9,TRBJ1-1,NA,TGTGCCAGCAGCTTTGGGGGGGCTTTCTTT,CASSFGGAFF
TRBD1,TRBV30,TRBJ1-6,few,TGTGCCTGGAGTGGACGGGACAGGGCGCTCCACTTT,CAWSGRDRALHF
NA,TRBV19,TRBJ2-6,NA,TGTGCCTCGAGGGTGAAGGGGGCCAACGTCCTGACTTTC,CASRVKGANVLTF
TRBD1,TRBV19,TRBJ2-1,NA,TGTGCCAGTAGTAATGGACAGGGGGCTCCCAATGAGCAGTTCTTC,CASSNGQGAPNEQFF
TRBD1,TRBV4-1,TRBJ1-3,NA,TGCGCCAGCAGCCAAGATTCCAGGGGGAGTGGAAACACCATATATTTT,CASSQDSRGSGNTIYF
NA,TRBV23-1,TRBJ2-1,NA,TGCGCCAGCAGTCAATCGACCACGGGGCAGTTCTTC,CASSQSTTGQFF
TRBD1,TRBV4-3,TRBJ1-2,NA,TGCGCCAGCAGCCAACCGGGACAGGGGGCGATTAACTATGGCTACACCTTC,CASSQPGQGAINYGYTF
TRBD1,TRBV18,TRBJ2-7,NA,TGTGCCAGCTCAACCAACAGGGGTAGCGCCTACGAGCAGTACTTC,CASSTNRGSAYEQYF
NA,TRBV9,TRBJ1-2,NA,TGTGCCAGCAGCGTTTCGGGGGGAGGTGGCTACACCTTC,CASSVSGGGGYTF
NA,TRBV27,TRBJ1-5,NA,TGTGCCAGCAGTTTAACTCAGGGGACCGTTCAGCCCCAGCATTTT,CASSLTQGTVQPQHF
NA,TRBV27,TRBJ1-2,NA,TGTGCCAGCAGTTTCCAGGGCTCGGATGGCTACACCTTC,CASSFQGSDGYTF
TRBD2,TRBV11-1,TRBJ2-3,NA,TGTGCCAGCAGCTCCCGTTCGGGGCGGGAGCGGGATACGCAGTATTTT,CASSSRSGRERDTQYF
NA,TRBV2,TRBJ2-5,NA,TGTGCCAGCAGTGGACTAGGGGAGACCCAGTACTTC,CASSGLGETQYF
NA,TRBV9,TRBJ2-7,NA,TGTGCCAGCAGCGTAGCTTCAGCGGGCCTCTACGAGCAGTACTTC,CASSVASAGLYEQYF
NA,TRBV6-5,TRBJ1-1,NA,TGTGCCAGCAGTTCCCTGGACAGATACACTGAAGCTTTCTTT,CASSSLDRYTEAFF
NA,TRBV27,TRBJ2-7,NA,TGTGCCAGCAGTTTGTCCGGCGGGGGCCTGTACTTC,CASSLSGGGLYF
TRBD2,TRBV28,TRBJ2-1,NA,TGTGCCAGCAGTTTTTTAGCGGGAATTCAGTTCTTC,CASSFLAGIQFF
NA,TRBV7-3,TRBJ2-6,NA,TGTGCCAGCAGCTTAAAACGTCGGGGGGCTACTGGGGCCAACGTCCTGACTTTC,CASSLKRRGATGANVLTF
NA,TRBV18,TRBJ1-2,NA,TGTGCCAGCTCACCGCAAAAGGGACAAAACATATATGGCTACACCTTC,CASSPQKGQNIYGYTF
NA,TRBV27,TRBJ2-5,NA,TGTGCCAGCAGTTTATTAGGGGGGGTCGGGGACCAAGAGACCCAGTACTTC,CASSLLGGVGDQETQYF
TRBD2,TRBV11-3,TRBJ2-1,NA,TGTGCCAGCAGCCTGACACTAGCGGGGGCGGCCAATGAGCAGTTCTTC,CASSLTLAGAANEQFF
TRBD1,TRBV6-5,TRBJ1-1,NA,TGTGCCAGTACAGGGGGCGTGAACACTGAAGCTTTCTTT,CASTGGVNTEAFF
TRBD1,TRBV19,TRBJ1-4,NA,TGTGCCAGTAGTATTCACAGGGGGAATGAAAAACTGTTTTTT,CASSIHRGNEKLFF
NA,TRBV6-5,TRBJ2-5,once,TGTGCCAGCACCTCCCCCCTGGGCCTGCAGTACTTC,CASTSPLGLQYF
TRBD2,TRBV30,TRBJ2-3,NA,TGTGCCTGGAGTGTATCAGCGGGGGGCACAGATACGCAGTATTTT,CAWSVSAGGTDTQYF
NA,TRBV5-6,TRBJ2-1,few,TGTGCCAGCAGCCTCGGGCAGGGTAGTTACAATGAGCAGTTCTTC,CASSLGQGSYNEQFF
TRBD2,TRBV5-1,TRBJ2-1,NA,TGCGCCAGCGCGCCCGGACTAGCGGGAGGGCAGCAGTTCTTC,CASAPGLAGGQQFF
TRBD1,TRBV30,TRBJ2-7,once,TGTGCCAGTGACTTAGGGGACAGTGTTGACTACGAGCAGTACTTC,CASDLGDSVDYEQYF
NA,TRBV2,TRBJ1-2,NA,TGTGCCAGCCGCCCTGAGTTTGGCTACACCTTC,CASRPEFGYTF
NA,TRBV19,TRBJ2-7,NA,TGTGCCAGTACCCCTAGGGCGGGAATCCACGAGCAGTACTTC,CASTPRAGIHEQYF
NA,TRBV7-9,TRBJ2-1,NA,TGTGCCAGCAGCGGTAAAGCGAGGGTCGGGGATGAGCAGTTCTTC,CASSGKARVGDEQFF
TRBD2,TRBV4-3,TRBJ2-3,NA,TGCGCCAGCAGCCACCGACCTAGCGGGGAGAGCACAGATACGCAGTATTTT,CASSHRPSGESTDTQYF
TRBD2,TRBV7-3,TRBJ2-7,few,TGTGCCAGCAGCTCCCATAGCGGGAGCGAGGAGCAGTACTTC,CASSSHSGSEEQYF
TRBD1,TRBV6-6,TRBJ1-6,few,TGTGCCAGCAGTACCCAACCGGGACAGAATTCACCCCTCCACTTT,CASSTQPGQNSPLHF
TRBD2,TRBV19,TRBJ2-2,NA,TGTGCCAGTAGTATTAGCGGGAGGGCCGTCGGCGGGGAGCTGTTTTTT,CASSISGRAVGGELFF
TRBD1,TRBV4-1,TRBJ2-3,once,TGCGCCAGCAGCCAAGTGAGGACAGGGTTAGCAGATACGCAGTATTTT,CASSQVRTGLADTQYF
TRBD2,TRBV5-1,TRBJ2-7,NA,TGCGCCAGCAGCTCGACGGAACTAGCGGGAGTCAGGGAGCAGTACTTC,CASSSTELAGVREQYF
NA,TRBV4-3,TRBJ2-3,NA,TGCGCCAGCAGCCAAGGCGACAGGCCATACACAGATACGCAGTATTTT,CASSQGDRPYTDTQYF